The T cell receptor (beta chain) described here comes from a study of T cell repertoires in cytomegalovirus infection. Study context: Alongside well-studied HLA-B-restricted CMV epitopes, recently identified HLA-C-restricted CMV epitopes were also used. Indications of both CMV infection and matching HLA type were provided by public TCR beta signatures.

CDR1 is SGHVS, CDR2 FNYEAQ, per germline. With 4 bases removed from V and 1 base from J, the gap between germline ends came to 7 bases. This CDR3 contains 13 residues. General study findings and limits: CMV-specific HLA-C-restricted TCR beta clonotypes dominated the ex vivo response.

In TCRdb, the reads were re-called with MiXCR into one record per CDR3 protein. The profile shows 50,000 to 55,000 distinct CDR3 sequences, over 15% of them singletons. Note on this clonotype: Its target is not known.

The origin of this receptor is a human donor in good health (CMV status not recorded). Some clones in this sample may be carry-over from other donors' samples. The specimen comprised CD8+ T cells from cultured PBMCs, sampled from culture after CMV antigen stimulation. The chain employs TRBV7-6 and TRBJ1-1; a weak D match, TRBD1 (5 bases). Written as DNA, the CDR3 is TGTGCCAGCAGCTCCGGACAGAACACTGAAGCTTTCTTT. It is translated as CASSSGQNTEAFF.